The clone carrying this T cell receptor (beta chain) was seen once. The antigen is unknown. The germline V gene encodes CDR1 SGHRS and CDR2 YFSETQ. The ends lost 4 bases at V and 6 bases at J; junction bases unmatched: 11. The CDR3 runs to 15 residues. This sample is drawn from a study of long-term antiretroviral therapy in people with HIV. Study-level points and caveats: It was observed that HIV repertoires exhibited narrower CDR3 length ranges than controls.

Survey level was the resolution at which the v3.0 immunoSEQ assay ran. Sequencing of each sample targeted about 35,000-50,000 T-cell genomes. The method was immunoSEQ multiplex PCR; TCRdb's version includes in-frame clones alone and lacks a portion of them. The sample holds 24,000 or so clones, roughly 85% seen once. This specimen was unsorted PBMCs, taken 2.3 years after starting antiretroviral therapy. This chain links TRBV5-1 with TRBJ1-1, with 8 bases identical to TRBD1. The receptor's source is a man aged 35-49 years with HIV. CDR3 region: CASSLNPGTGSEAFF. In DNA, the CDR3 is TGCGCCAGCAGCCTAAACCCCGGGACAGGTTCTGAAGCTTTCTTT.